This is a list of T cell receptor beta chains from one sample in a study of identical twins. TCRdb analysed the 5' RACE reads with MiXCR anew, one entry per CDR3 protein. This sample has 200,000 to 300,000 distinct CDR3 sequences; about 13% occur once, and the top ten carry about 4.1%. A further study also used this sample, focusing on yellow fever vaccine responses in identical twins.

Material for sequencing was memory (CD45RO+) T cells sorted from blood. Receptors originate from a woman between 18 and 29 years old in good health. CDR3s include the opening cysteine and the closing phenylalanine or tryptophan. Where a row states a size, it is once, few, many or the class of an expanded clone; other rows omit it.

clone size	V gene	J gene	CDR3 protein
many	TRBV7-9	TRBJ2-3	CASRPGLAGVITDTQYF
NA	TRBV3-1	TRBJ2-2	CASSQEVIGELFF
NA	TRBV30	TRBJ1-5	CAWSSGGSNQPQHF
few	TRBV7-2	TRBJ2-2	CASSSSSSGLGGELFF
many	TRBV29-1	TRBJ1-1	CSVETAEAFF
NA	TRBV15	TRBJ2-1	CATSRVVNEQFF
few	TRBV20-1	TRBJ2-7	CSAQGGQGLGEQYF
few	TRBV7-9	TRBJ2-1	CASSPSVETVILF
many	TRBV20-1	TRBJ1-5	CSAQQGLVEPQHF
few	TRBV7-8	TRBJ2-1	CASSPLGQGAVGNEQFF
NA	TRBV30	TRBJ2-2	CAWNRGYTGELFF